This T cell receptor (beta chain) came from a study of regulatory T cells in long-lasting Graves disease. There are many counts of this clonotype. Its antigen is undetermined. Arm-PCR with iRepertoire HTBI primers amplified the CDR3 regions for these TCR beta libraries. TCRdb re-derived calls from the multiplex PCR reads in MiXCR, one entry per CDR3 protein. The sample carries 600,000 to 650,000 distinct CDR3 sequences, around 17% recorded once. Described time point: newly diagnosed GD, antithyroid drugs for less than 3 months. From RNA extracted from PBMCs, the TCR library was made. Points from the study as a whole: More public clonotypes were shared by persistent patients (around 2,500) than by new patients (more than 950).

With V trimmed by 5 bases and J by 4 bases, 3 bases remained unmatched. CDR1 and CDR2 from the germline V gene are SGHTA and FQGNSA. CDR3 size: 13 residues. The sample was also linked to a second study, of T cells in Graves' hyperthyroidism and ophthalmopathy.

This sequence originates from a woman aged 25 to 39 with Graves disease. The chain employs TRBV7-2 and TRBJ1-2, with 8 bases aligning to TRBD1. The source material was peripheral blood mononuclear cells (PBMCs), sampled at new diagnosis, from a patient treated with antithyroid drugs. CDR3: CASSDRGRYGYTF. Here the CDR3 DNA reads TGTGCCAGCAGCGACAGGGGCCGCTATGGCTACACCTTC.